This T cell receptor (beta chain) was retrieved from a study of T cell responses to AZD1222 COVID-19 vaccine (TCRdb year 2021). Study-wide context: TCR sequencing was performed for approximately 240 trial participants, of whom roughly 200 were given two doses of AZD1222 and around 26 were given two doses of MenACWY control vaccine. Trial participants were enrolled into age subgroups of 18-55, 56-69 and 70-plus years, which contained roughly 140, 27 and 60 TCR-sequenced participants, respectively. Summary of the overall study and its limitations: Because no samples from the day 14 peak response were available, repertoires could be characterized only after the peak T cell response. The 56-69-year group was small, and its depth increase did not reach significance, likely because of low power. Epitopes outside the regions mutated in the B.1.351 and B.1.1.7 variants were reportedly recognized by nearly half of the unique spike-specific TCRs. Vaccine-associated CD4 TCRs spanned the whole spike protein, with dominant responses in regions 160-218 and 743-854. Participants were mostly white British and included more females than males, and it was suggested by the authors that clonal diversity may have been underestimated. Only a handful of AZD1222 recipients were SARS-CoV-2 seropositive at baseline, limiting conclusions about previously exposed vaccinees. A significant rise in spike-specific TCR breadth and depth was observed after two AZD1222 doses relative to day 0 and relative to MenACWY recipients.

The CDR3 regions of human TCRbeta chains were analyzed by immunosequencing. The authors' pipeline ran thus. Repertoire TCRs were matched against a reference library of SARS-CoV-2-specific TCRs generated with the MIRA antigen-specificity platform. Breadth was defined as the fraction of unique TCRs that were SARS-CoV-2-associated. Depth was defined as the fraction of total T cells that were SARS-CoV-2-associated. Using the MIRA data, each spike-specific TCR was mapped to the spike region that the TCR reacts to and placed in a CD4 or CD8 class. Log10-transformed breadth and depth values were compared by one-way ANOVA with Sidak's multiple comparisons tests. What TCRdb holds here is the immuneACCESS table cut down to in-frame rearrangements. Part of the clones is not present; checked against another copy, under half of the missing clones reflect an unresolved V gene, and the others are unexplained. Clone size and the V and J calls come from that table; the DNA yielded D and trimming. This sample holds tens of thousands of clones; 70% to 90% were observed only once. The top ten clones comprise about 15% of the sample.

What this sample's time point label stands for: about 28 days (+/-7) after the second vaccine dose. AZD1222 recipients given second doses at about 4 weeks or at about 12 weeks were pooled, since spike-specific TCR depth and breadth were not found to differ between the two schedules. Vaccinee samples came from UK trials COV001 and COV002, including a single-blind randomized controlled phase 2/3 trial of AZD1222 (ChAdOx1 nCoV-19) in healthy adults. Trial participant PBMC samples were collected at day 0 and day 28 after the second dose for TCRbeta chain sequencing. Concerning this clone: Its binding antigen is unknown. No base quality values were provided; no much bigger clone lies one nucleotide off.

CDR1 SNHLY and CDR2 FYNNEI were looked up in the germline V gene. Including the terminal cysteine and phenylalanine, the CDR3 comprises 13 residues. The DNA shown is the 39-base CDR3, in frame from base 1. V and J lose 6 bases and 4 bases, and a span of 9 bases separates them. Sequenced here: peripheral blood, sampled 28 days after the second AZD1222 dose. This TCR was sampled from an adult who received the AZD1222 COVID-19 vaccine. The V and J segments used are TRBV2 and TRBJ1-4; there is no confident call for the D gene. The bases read TGTGCCAGCAGAGCAGCTTTTAATGAAAAACTGTTTTTT. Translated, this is CASRAAFNEKLFF.